This TCR beta chain derives from a study of blood T cell repertoires in COVID-19. About the study: Sites across the United States, Italy and Spain contributed samples from acute and convalescent COVID-19. Nucleic acid was either cDNA or gDNA, and it came from T cells, B-cell-depleted T cells, or PBMCs.

The CDR3 extends over 16 amino acids. Trimming cost V 7 bases and J 9 bases; bases outside gene matches: 16. The germline gives CDR1 LGHNT, CDR2 FRNRAP. Seattle patient enrollment occurred during active infection, with longitudinal follow-up thereafter. Profiled with immunoSEQ multiplex PCR; TCRdb holds only in-frame clones, not every one. The top ten hold over 2% of the sample, which has fewer than 85,000 clones, around 77% seen once. The sequence came from an older man with COVID-19, enrolled during active disease. This chain connects TRBV12-5 to TRBJ2-1, with TRBD2 matching over 9 bases. The sample consisted of peripheral blood. CDR3 sequence (DNA): TGTGCTAGTGCCCCAAGAGCTAGCGGGGATGGAACTGAGCAGTTCTTC. Translating it yields CASAPRASGDGTEQFF.